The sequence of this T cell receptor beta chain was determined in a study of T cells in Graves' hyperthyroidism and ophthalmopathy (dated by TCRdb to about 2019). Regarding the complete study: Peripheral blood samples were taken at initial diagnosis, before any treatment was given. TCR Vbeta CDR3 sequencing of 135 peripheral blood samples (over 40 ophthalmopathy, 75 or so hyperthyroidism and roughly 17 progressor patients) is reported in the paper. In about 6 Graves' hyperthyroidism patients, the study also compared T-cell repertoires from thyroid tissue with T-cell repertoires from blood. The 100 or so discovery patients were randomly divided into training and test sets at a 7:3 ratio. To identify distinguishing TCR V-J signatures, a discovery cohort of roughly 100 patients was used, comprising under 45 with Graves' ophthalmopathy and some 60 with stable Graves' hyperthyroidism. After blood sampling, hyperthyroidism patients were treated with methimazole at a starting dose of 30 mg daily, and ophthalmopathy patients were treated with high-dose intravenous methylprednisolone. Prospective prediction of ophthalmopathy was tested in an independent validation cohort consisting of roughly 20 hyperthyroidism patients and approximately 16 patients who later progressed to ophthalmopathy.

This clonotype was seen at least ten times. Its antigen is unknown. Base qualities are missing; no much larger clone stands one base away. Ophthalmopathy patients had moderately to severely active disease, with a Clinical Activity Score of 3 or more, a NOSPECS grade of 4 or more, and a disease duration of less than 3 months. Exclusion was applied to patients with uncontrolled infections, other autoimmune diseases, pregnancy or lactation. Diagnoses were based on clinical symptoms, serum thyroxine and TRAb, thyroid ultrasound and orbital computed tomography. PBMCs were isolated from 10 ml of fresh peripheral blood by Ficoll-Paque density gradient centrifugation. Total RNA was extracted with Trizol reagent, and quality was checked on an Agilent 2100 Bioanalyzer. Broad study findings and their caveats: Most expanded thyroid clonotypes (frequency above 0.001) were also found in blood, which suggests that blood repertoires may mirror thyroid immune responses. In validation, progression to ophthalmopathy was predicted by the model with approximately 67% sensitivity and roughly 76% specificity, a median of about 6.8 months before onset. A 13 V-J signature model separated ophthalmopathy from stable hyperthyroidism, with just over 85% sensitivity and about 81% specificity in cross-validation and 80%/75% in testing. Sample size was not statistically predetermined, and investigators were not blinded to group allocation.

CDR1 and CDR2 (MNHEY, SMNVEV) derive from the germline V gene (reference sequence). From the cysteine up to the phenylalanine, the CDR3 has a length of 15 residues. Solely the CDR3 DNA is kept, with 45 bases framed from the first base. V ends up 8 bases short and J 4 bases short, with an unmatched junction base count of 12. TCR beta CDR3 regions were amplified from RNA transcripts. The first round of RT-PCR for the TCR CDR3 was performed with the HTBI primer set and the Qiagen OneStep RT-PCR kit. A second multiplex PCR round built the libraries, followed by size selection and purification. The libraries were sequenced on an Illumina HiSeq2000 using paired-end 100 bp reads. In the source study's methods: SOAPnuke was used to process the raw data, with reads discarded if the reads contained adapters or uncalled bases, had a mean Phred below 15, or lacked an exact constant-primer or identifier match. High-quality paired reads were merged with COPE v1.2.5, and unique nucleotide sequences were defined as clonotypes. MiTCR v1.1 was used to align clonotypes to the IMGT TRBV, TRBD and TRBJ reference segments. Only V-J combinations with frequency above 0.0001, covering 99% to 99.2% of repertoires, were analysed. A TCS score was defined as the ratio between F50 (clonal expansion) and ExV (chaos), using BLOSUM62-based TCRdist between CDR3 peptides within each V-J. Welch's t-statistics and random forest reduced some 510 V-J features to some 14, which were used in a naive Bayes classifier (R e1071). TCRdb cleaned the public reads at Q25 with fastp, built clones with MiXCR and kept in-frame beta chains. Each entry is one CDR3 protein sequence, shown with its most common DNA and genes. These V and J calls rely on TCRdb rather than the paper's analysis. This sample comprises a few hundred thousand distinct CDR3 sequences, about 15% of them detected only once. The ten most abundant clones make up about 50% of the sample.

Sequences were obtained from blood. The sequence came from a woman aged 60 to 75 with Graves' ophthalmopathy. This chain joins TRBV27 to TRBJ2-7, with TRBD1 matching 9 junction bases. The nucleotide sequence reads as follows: TGTGCCAGCCGCCTATCGTCGGGACAGGGTTACGAGCAGTACTTC. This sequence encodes CASRLSSGQGYEQYF.